This is a list of T cell receptor beta chains from one sample in a study of cytomegalovirus exposure and HLA in healthy donors. This table comes from immunoSEQ multiplex PCR, and its TCRdb copy is limited to in-frame clones, with some not included. The sample has over 120,000 clones, roughly 75% seen once. The specimen sequenced was PBMCs. The receptor source for this set is a female donor in good health and CMV-seronegative. Both conserved end residues are part of each CDR3. D genes are given only for firm matches. Clone size is given for some rows only: seen once, a few or many times, or a class if the clone is expanded.

CDR3aa	CDR3nt	v_gene	j_gene	d_gene	abundance
CASSSRVSRGYTF	TGCGCCAGCAGCTCCCGGGTCTCTCGGGGCTACACCTTC	TRBV4-1	TRBJ1-2	-	-
CASSYSTGSGYTF	TGTGCCAGCAGTTACTCGACAGGGAGTGGCTACACCTTC	TRBV6-5	TRBJ1-2	TRBD1	-
CATSSNSGNTIYF	TGTGCCACCAGTTCCAACTCTGGAAACACCATATATTTT	TRBV15	TRBJ1-3	-	-
CASSPLLAGGQETQYF	TGTGCCAGCAGCCCTCTCCTAGCGGGAGGCCAAGAGACCCAGTACTTC	TRBV5-4	TRBJ2-5	TRBD2	few
CASSGKLPTTNTGELFF	TGTGCCAGTAGTGGAAAATTACCGACTACGAACACCGGGGAGCTGTTTTTT	TRBV19	TRBJ2-2	-	-
CASRTGRTEAFF	TGTGCCAGCCGGACAGGCCGGACTGAAGCTTTCTTT	TRBV28	TRBJ1-1	TRBD1	-
CAGRPTSRYNEQFF	TGTGCCGGCAGGCCAACTAGTCGGTACAATGAGCAGTTCTTC	TRBV5-4	TRBJ2-1	-	-
CASSITGVSGTEAFF	TGTGCCAGTAGTATTACAGGGGTGTCGGGCACTGAAGCTTTCTTT	TRBV19	TRBJ1-1	TRBD1	-
CASSLEGSDSPLHF	TGTGCCAGCAGCTTAGAGGGGTCCGATTCACCCCTCCACTTT	TRBV7-9	TRBJ1-6	-	few
CASSSGYTEAFF	TGTGCCAGCAGTTCGGGTTACACTGAAGCTTTCTTT	TRBV5-6	TRBJ1-1	-	few
CASSLGQSATNEKLFF	TGTGCCAGCAGCTTAGGACAGTCTGCAACTAATGAAAAACTGTTTTTT	TRBV11-2	TRBJ1-4	-	-
CASALVRRGEQFF	TGTGCCAGCGCTCTAGTGCGGAGGGGTGAGCAGTTCTTC	TRBV6-6	TRBJ2-1	-	-
CASPPTLHF	TGTGCCAGCCCCCCCACCCTCCACTTT	TRBV27	TRBJ1-6	-	-
CASSLDRAGGYPF	TGTGCCAGCAGCTTGGACAGGGCGGGAGGCTACCCCTTC	TRBV5-6	TRBJ1-2	-	-
CACRGVPPGTEAFF	TGTGCCTGCCGGGGGGTACCGCCGGGCACTGAAGCTTTCTTT	TRBV30	TRBJ1-1	-	-
CASSPDQVYGYTF	TGCGCCAGCAGCCCGGATCAGGTCTATGGCTACACCTTC	TRBV5-1	TRBJ1-2	-	-
CASSEIISGAFF	TGTGCCAGCAGTGAAATCATAAGCGGAGCTTTCTTT	TRBV2	TRBJ1-1	-	-
CASRTRIGRNTEAFF	TGTGCCAGCAGGACTCGGATAGGCCGGAACACTGAAGCTTTCTTT	TRBV5-6	TRBJ1-1	-	-
CASSLGSGYQPQHF	TGTGCCAGCAGCTTAGGAAGCGGATATCAGCCCCAGCATTTT	TRBV7-2	TRBJ1-5	-	-
CASIPGDRGYGYTF	TGTGCCAGCATCCCCGGGGACAGGGGCTATGGCTACACCTTC	TRBV6-6	TRBJ1-2	TRBD1	-
CASSQVGMADFSEAFF	TGCGCCAGCAGCCAGGTTGGGATGGCGGACTTCAGTGAAGCTTTCTTT	TRBV4-1	TRBJ1-1	-	-
CSVAGTGYYRF	TGCAGCGTTGCCGGGACAGGGTACTACCGGTTT	TRBV29-1	TRBJ1-1	TRBD1	-
CASSIQGSGNTIYF	TGTGCCAGCTCAATACAGGGCTCTGGAAACACCATATATTTT	TRBV2	TRBJ1-3	-	-
CSSSVQLQGSDTQYF	TGTTCCAGCAGCGTCCAATTACAGGGTTCAGATACGCAGTATTTT	TRBV7-9	TRBJ2-3	-	-
CASSLAAGSGTEAFF	TGCGCCAGCAGCTTGGCTGCGGGGAGTGGCACTGAAGCTTTCTTT	TRBV5-1	TRBJ1-1	-	-
CASSLFNRATNEKLFF	TGTGCCAGCAGCTTGTTTAACCGAGCAACTAATGAAAAACTGTTTTTT	TRBV5-6	TRBJ1-4	-	-
CASSPWTGSPEAFF	TGTGCCAGCAGCCCCTGGACAGGGTCCCCTGAAGCTTTCTTT	TRBV7-2	TRBJ1-1	TRBD1	few
CASRREAVGTDTQYF	TGTGCCAGCAGAAGAGAAGCGGTCGGCACAGATACGCAGTATTTT	TRBV5-4	TRBJ2-3	-	-
CASSVEGGWETQYF	TGTGCCAGCAGCGTAGAAGGGGGCTGGGAGACCCAGTACTTC	TRBV9	TRBJ2-5	TRBD1	-
CASSETGRNVYEQYF	TGCGCCAGCAGCGAGACAGGAAGAAACGTTTACGAGCAGTACTTC	TRBV10-1	TRBJ2-7	-	-
CASSEVEWRNTEAFF	TGTGCCAGCAGTGAAGTAGAATGGAGGAACACTGAAGCTTTCTTT	TRBV6-1	TRBJ1-1	-	many
CASSLRGGGETQYF	TGTGCCAGCAGCCTGCGAGGGGGCGGGGAGACCCAGTACTTC	TRBV4-2	TRBJ2-5	TRBD1	-
CASSPGTGVGYGYTF	TGTGCCAGCAGCCCCGGGACAGGGGTGGGCTATGGCTACACCTTC	TRBV6-4	TRBJ1-2	TRBD1	-
CASSLGGADEQFF	TGTGCCAGCAGCCTTGGGGGGGCCGATGAGCAGTTCTTC	TRBV9	TRBJ2-1	-	-
CASRINGPRGTEAFF	TGTGCCAGCAGGATCAATGGGCCGCGGGGCACTGAAGCTTTCTTT	TRBV6-5	TRBJ1-1	-	-
CASSLGDRGTRETQYF	TGTGCCAGCAGCTTAGGGGACAGGGGGACTCGAGAGACCCAGTACTTC	TRBV7-2	TRBJ2-5	TRBD1	-
CASSLLGTANSPLHF	TGTGCCAGCAGTTTATTGGGGACAGCTAATTCACCCCTCCACTTT	TRBV27	TRBJ1-6	TRBD1	-
CASSPTSYEAFF	TGTGCCAGCTCTCCGACATCCTATGAAGCTTTCTTT	TRBV18	TRBJ1-1	-	-
CATRKGQSDEKLFF	TGTGCCACCCGCAAGGGACAGAGCGACGAAAAACTGTTTTTT	TRBV10-3	TRBJ1-4	TRBD1	-
CASSIARGGWTNEQFF	TGTGCCAGTAGTATAGCCCGGGGAGGTTGGACTAATGAGCAGTTCTTC	TRBV19	TRBJ2-1	-	-
CASSQGTRGLEKLFF	TGTGCCAGCAGCCAAGGAACCAGGGGATTGGAAAAACTGTTTTTT	TRBV4-2	TRBJ1-4	-	few
CASSHPRDRGSNF	TGTGCCAGCAGCCATCCCCGGGACAGGGGTAGTAACTTC	TRBV2	TRBJ1-2	TRBD1	-
CASSLGVGQGNYGYTF	TGTGCCAGCAGCTTAGGGGTTGGACAGGGGAACTATGGCTACACCTTC	TRBV11-2	TRBJ1-2	TRBD1	-
CASSQDTGSGYGYTF	TGCGCCAGCAGCCAAGATACAGGGTCGGGCTATGGCTACACCTTC	TRBV5-4	TRBJ1-2	-	-
CASSLEGQRTGELFF	TGTGCCAGCAGCTTGGAGGGACAACGCACCGGGGAGCTGTTTTTT	TRBV5-4	TRBJ2-2	-	-
CASRRQISYNEQFF	TGTGCCAGTAGGCGACAGATCTCCTACAATGAGCAGTTCTTC	TRBV19	TRBJ2-1	-	-
CASSGTPGVQPQHF	TGTGCCAGCAGCGGGACACCAGGAGTTCAGCCCCAGCATTTT	TRBV5-8	TRBJ1-5	-	-
CATSRFSGGANTGELFF	TGTGCCACCAGCAGGTTCAGCGGGGGGGCCAACACCGGGGAGCTGTTTTTT	TRBV15	TRBJ2-2	TRBD2	-
CASSFGLLGTYNEQFF	TGCGCCAGCAGCTTCGGACTACTCGGGACTTACAATGAGCAGTTCTTC	TRBV5-1	TRBJ2-1	-	-
CASSLGLAPTYEQYF	TGTGCCAGCAGCTTGGGACTAGCGCCCACCTACGAGCAGTACTTC	TRBV11-3	TRBJ2-7	TRBD2	-
CASSVALTDRGLYGYTF	TGTGCCAGCAGCGTAGCCTTAACGGACAGGGGACTCTATGGCTACACCTTC	TRBV9	TRBJ1-2	TRBD1	-
CASSEFGQGAVSNQPQHF	TGTGCCAGCAGTGAATTTGGGCAGGGGGCCGTTAGCAATCAGCCCCAGCATTTT	TRBV6-1	TRBJ1-5	TRBD1	few
CAIETTGTNTGELFF	TGTGCCATCGAAACGACAGGGACGAACACCGGGGAGCTGTTTTTT	TRBV28	TRBJ2-2	TRBD1	-
CASSYYSGGADTQYF	TGTGCCAGCAGCTACTATAGCGGAGGGGCAGATACGCAGTATTTT	TRBV7-3	TRBJ2-3	-	-
CASSSLAGGTDTQYF	TGTGCCAGCAGCTCACTAGCGGGAGGGACAGATACGCAGTATTTT	TRBV7-9	TRBJ2-3	TRBD2	-
CASSPPGRYEAFF	TGTGCCAGCAGTCCACCAGGTCGGTATGAAGCTTTCTTT	TRBV28	TRBJ1-1	-	-
CASSIDRGGRSSGNTIYF	TGTGCCAGTAGTATAGATCGGGGGGGCCGCTCCTCTGGAAACACCATATATTTT	TRBV19	TRBJ1-3	-	-
CASIAGGDYEQYF	TGTGCCAGCATAGCGGGAGGGGACTACGAGCAGTACTTC	TRBV28	TRBJ2-7	TRBD2	few
CASSAGAGYEQYF	TGTGCCAGCAGCGCAGGGGCCGGCTACGAGCAGTACTTC	TRBV7-2	TRBJ2-7	-	-